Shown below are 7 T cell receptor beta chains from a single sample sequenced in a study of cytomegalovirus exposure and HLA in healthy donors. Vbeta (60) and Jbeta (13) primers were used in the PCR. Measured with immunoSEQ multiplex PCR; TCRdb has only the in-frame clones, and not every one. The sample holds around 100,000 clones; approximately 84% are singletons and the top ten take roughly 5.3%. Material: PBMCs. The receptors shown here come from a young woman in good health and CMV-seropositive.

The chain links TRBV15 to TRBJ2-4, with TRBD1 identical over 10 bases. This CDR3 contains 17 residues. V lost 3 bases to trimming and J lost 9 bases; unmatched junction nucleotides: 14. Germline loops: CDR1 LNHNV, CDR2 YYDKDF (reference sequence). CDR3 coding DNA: TGTGCCACCAGCAGGAGAACCGGGACAGGGGACGGAGGCATTCAGTACTTC. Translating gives CATSRRTGTGDGGIQYF.

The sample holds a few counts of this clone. This CDR3 is CASSESRLANTEAFF. The CDR3 coding sequence is TGCGCCAGCAGTGAGTCCCGCTTGGCGAACACTGAAGCTTTCTTT. The chain employs TRBV10-1 and TRBJ1-1; D gene uncertain. Germline CDR1 is WNHNN and CDR2 is SYGVQD (reference sequence). Deletions cut 0 bases from V and 1 base from J, with 9 bases between. The CDR3 spans 15 residues.

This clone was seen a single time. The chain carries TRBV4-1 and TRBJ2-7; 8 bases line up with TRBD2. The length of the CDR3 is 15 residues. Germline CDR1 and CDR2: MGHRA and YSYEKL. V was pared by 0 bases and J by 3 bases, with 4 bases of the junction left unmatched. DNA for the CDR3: TGCGCCAGCAGCCAAGAGTCGGGGGGGATCTACGAGCAGTACTTC. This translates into CASSQESGGIYEQYF.

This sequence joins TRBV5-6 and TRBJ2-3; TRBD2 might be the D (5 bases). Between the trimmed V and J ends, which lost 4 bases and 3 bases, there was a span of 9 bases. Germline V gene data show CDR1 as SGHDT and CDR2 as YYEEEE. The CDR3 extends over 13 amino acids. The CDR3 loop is CASSRGWTDTQYF. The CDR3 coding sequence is TGTGCCAGCAGCCGGGGATGGACAGATACGCAGTATTTT.

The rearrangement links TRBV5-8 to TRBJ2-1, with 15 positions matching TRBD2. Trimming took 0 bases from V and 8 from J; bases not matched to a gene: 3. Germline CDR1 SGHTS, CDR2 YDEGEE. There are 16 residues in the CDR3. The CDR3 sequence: CASSLAGTSGRHEQFF. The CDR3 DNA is TGTGCCAGCAGCTTGGCCGGGACTAGCGGGAGGCATGAGCAGTTCTTC.

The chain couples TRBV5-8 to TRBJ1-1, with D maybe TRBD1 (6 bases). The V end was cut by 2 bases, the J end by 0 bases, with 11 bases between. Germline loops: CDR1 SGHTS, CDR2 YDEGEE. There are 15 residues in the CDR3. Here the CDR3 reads CASSFEGEMNTEAFF. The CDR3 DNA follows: TGTGCCAGCAGCTTTGAGGGGGAAATGAACACTGAAGCTTTCTTT.

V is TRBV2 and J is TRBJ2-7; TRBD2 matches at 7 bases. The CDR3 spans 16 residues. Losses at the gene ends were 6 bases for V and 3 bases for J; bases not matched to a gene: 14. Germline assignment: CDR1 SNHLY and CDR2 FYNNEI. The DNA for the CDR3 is TGTGCCAGCAGATCTGTTGAGGCTAGCGGATACTACGAGCAGTACTTC. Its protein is CASRSVEASGYYEQYF.